This TCR beta chain was found in a study of T-cell reconstitution after alpha-beta-depleted transplantation in children. Construction of the TCRbeta library involved unique molecular identifiers. TCRdb ran MiXCR on the PCR reads and lists one entry per CDR3 protein. The repertoire holds hundreds of thousands of distinct CDR3 sequences, with 10% to 13% as singletons. The table lists this clonotype with a few counts. CDR1 is MNHNS, CDR2 SASEGT, per germline. With 10 bases clipped from V and 1 base from J, the junction kept 3 bases outside the gene matches. This CDR3 has 14 amino acids. The TCR was taken from a human donor who donated a stem cell graft to a child with acute myeloid leukemia. The specimen comprised PBMCs from the stem cell graft donor, sampled from the stem cell graft. The chain has TRBV6-1 and TRBJ2-2, with 10 positions matching TRBD2. The CDR3 loop reads CATGTSENTGELFF. DNA for the CDR3: TGTGCCACGGGGACTAGCGAGAACACCGGGGAGCTGTTTTTT.